These 28 T cell receptor beta chains came from one sample sequenced in a study of CD8+CD57+ T cells in acquired aplastic anemia. TCR beta VDJ and CDR3 profiles were obtained from a genomic DNA template. TCRdb ran MiXCR on the reads and lists one entry per CDR3 protein. Of about 180,000 distinct CDR3 sequences listed, 40% to 50% are singletons. The sequenced material came from sorted CD4+, CD8+, or CD8+CD57+ T cells (not recorded which) from PBMCs. The receptors here all came from a human donor in good health.

In regard to this clonotype: A read error may be the cause here, since a much bigger clone is one base away. V gene TRBV5-4 combines with J gene TRBJ2-5; D perhaps matches TRBD1 (6 bases). The CDR3 totals 15 residues. Germline lookup yields CDR1 SGHNT and CDR2 YYREEE (reference sequence). The CDR3 is CASSMVAGAGETRYF. In DNA, the CDR3 is TGTGCCAGCTCCATGGTGGCAGGGGCAGGAGAGACCCGGTACTTC.

Of note for this clonotype: Just one base apart from a much larger clone, this may be a read error. This sequence joins TRBV20-1 and TRBJ2-2, with 9 bases identical to TRBD1. V shed 3 bases and J 3 bases; nucleotides not matched to a gene: 5. Germline CDR1 is DFQATT and CDR2 is SNEGSKA (reference sequence). This CDR3 region has 15 residues. CDR3 region: CSARGRTGDTGELFF. As DNA, the CDR3 is TGCAGTGCTAGGGGCAGGACAGGGGACACCGGGGAGCTGTTTTTT.

This clonotype has a count of ten or more. J is TRBJ2-1 and V is TRBV2; D is possibly TRBD1 (5 bases). CDR3 length: 14 residues. The germline CDR1 and CDR2 sequences are SNHLY and FYNNEI. Trimming stripped 1 base from V and 3 bases from J, with 7 bases between. CDR3 in amino acids: CASSEGQIYNEQFF. CDR3 bases: TGTGCCAGCAGTGAAGGACAGATCTACAATGAGCAGTTCTTC.

The CDR3 DNA reads TGCGCCAGCAGCTTAGAACCAGGGTCCAATCAGCCCCAGCATTTT. Translation gives CASSLEPGSNQPQHF. The rearrangement uses TRBV5-1 and TRBJ1-5; D may be TRBD1 (5 bases). The ends were cut back, 2 bases at V and 3 bases at J, with 12 bases in the middle. This CDR3 comprises 15 residues. From germline, CDR1 is SGHRS and CDR2 YFSETQ.

The chain employs TRBV19 and TRBJ2-2; 8 positions match TRBD2. Per the germline V gene, CDR1 is LNHDA and CDR2 is SQIVND (reference sequence). The CDR3 covers 15 residues. The ends lost 10 bases at V and 3 bases at J; junction bases unmatched: 10. The CDR3: CATTGGLRDTGELFF. For the CDR3, the DNA is TGTGCCACCACGGGGGGGCTAAGGGACACCGGGGAGCTGTTTTTT.

The chain employs TRBV18 and TRBJ1-2, with D perhaps matching TRBD1 (6 bases). Trimming cost V 3 bases and J 8 bases, with 22 bases left between them. The CDR3 is 16 residues long. Germline V gives CDR1 KGHSH, CDR2 LQKENI. In DNA form, the CDR3 reads TGTGCCAGCTCACCGCTTAAGGACAGCGGATCGGTCGGCTACACCTTC. It yields the protein CASSPLKDSGSVGYTF.

This clonotype was counted a few times. The CDR3 loop reads CASSQGDGEQYF. CDR3 sequence (DNA): TGTGCCAGTAGTCAGGGAGACGGCGAGCAGTACTTC. V is TRBV19 and J is TRBJ2-7, with D perhaps assigned TRBD1 or TRBD2 (5 bases each). Trimming removed 5 bases from V and 6 bases from J, with 11 bases in between. The CDR3 loop spans 12 amino acids. CDR1 and CDR2 (germline): LNHDA, SQIVND (reference sequence). The full variable domain, with the rest looked up from reference TRBV19 and TRBJ2-7, is DGGITQSPKYLFRKEGQNVTLSCEQNLNHDAMYWYRQDPGQGLRLIYYSQIVNDFQKGDIAEGYSVSREKKESFPLTVTSAQKNPTAFYLCASSQGDGEQYFGPGTRLTVT.

The chain couples TRBV6-2 or TRBV6-3 to TRBJ1-5; a weak D match, TRBD1 (5 bases). Germline V gene sequence: CDR1 MNHEY, CDR2 SVGEGT. The CDR3 runs to 13 residues. V was clipped by 7 bases and J by 11 bases, with 18 bases between them. CDR3 DNA sequence: TGTGCCAGCACCAAAGGCGGGACTTTGACCCAGCATTTT. This encodes CASTKGGTLTQHF.

This clonotype was counted only a few times. The chain recombines TRBV6-2 or TRBV6-3 with TRBJ2-3; 7 bases are shared with TRBD1. The CDR3 covers 20 residues. The V segment lost 0 bases and the J segment 2 bases; nucleotides outside the gene matches: 17. CDR1 is MNHEY, CDR2 SVGEGT, per germline. The CDR3 DNA follows: TGTGCCAGCAGTTACTCGTTCTCAGGCAGGGGGACCCCCTACACAGATACGCAGTATTTT. This sequence encodes CASSYSFSGRGTPYTDTQYF.

V and J are TRBV7-3 and TRBJ2-5, with a tentative D call TRBD2 (6 bases). Germline CDR1 reads SGHTA; CDR2 reads FQGTGA. V lost 1 base and J lost 4, with 13 bases in between. CDR3 length equals 15 residues. The CDR3 DNA reads as TGTGCCAGCAGCTTAAACACGGGAGTGGGAGAGACCCAGTACTTC. Protein: CASSLNTGVGETQYF.

Points on this clonotype: The CDR3 does not close with the conserved phenylalanine or tryptophan, likely indicating a read error. The CDR3: CATSRGIRDTQYL. The DNA for the CDR3 is TGTGCCACCAGTCGCGGGATACGAGATACGCAGTATCTT. The gene calls are TRBV24-1 and TRBJ2-3; D perhaps matches TRBD2 (6 bases). This CDR3 contains 13 residues. The V end was cut by 6 bases, the J end by 5 bases, with 11 bases between. Germline loops: CDR1 KGHDR, CDR2 SFDVKD.

The V and J genes are TRBV24-1 and TRBJ1-5, with D possibly TRBD1 on 6 matching bases. Deletions cut 11 bases from V and 4 bases from J, with 17 bases between. This CDR3 contains 14 residues. The germline gives CDR1 KGHDR, CDR2 SFDVKD. The CDR3 region has the DNA TGTGCCAGCACCTTATCAGGGGTTAATCAGCCCCAGCATTTT. Protein product: CASTLSGVNQPQHF.

This clonotype was picked up many times. V gene TRBV7-6 combines with J gene TRBJ2-3; D is unresolved. The CDR3 totals 12 residues. Trimming pared 3 bases from V and 5 bases from J, leaving 6 bases between. CDR1 is SGHVS, CDR2 FNYEAQ, per germline. The CDR3: CASSFWRDTQYF. The CDR3 nucleotides read TGTGCCAGCAGCTTCTGGCGAGATACGCAGTATTTT. The entire variable domain, with the rest obtained from reference TRBV7-6 and TRBJ2-3, is as follows: GAGVSQSPRYKVTKRGQDVALRCDPISGHVSLYWYRQALGQGPEFLTYFNYEAQQDKSGLPNDRFSAERPEGSISTLTIQRTEQRDSAMYRCASSFWRDTQYFGPGTRLTVL.

This clonotype was observed at least ten times. V usage is TRBV19 and J usage is TRBJ1-5; D ambiguous. V was trimmed by 3 bases and J by 4 bases, leaving 7 bases between them. In germline, CDR1 is LNHDA, CDR2 SQIVND (reference sequence). The CDR3 consists of 13 residues. CDR3 DNA sequence: TGTGCCAGTAGTATTGAAGCTAATCAGCCCCAGCATTTT. It is translated as CASSIEANQPQHF.

This clonotype was observed many times. The chain combines TRBV2 with TRBJ2-2; a possible D gene is TRBD2 (6 bases). V was shortened by 4 bases and J by 4 bases, with 13 bases between the two germline ends. Germline CDR1 is SNHLY and CDR2 is FYNNEI. CDR3 length: 15 residues. The CDR3 sequence: CASSGGGGPTGELFF. CDR3 DNA sequence: TGTGCCAGCAGTGGTGGGGGAGGCCCCACCGGGGAGCTGTTTTTT.

This clonotype was seen a few times. V usage is TRBV19 and J usage is TRBJ2-2; D is unresolved. Germline-derived CDR1 and CDR2 are LNHDA and SQIVND (reference sequence). V shed 3 bases and J shed 4 bases, with 15 bases lying between them. CDR3 size: 16 residues. CDR3 nucleotide sequence: TGTGCCAGTAGTATGGGCAGGATCAGGAGCACCGGGGAGCTGTTTTTT. Translation gives CASSMGRIRSTGELFF.

This chain uses TRBV12-3 or TRBV12-4 with TRBJ1-2; D remains unclear. V lost 6 bases and J lost 1, with 18 bases in between. The CDR3 extends over 16 amino acids. In nucleotides, the CDR3 is TGTGCCAGCAGCCGCGTGGGTGAAGCCTTTAACTATGGCTACACCTTC. This gives the protein CASSRVGEAFNYGYTF.

This clonotype occurred many times. The V and J genes are TRBV29-1 and TRBJ2-7; TRBD1 aligns across 7 bases. Germline assignment: CDR1 SQVTM and CDR2 ANQGSEA. J gave up 0 bases and V 7 bases, and 6 bases lay outside the gene matches. CDR3 size: 13 residues. DNA of the CDR3: TGCAGCGCGATCAGGGACAGCTCCTACGAGCAGTACTTC. Translated: CSAIRDSSYEQYF.

This clonotype showed up many times. The V and J genes are TRBV2 and TRBJ2-3, with D perhaps matching TRBD1 (5 bases). Germline V lookup: CDR1 SNHLY, CDR2 FYNNEI. V dropped 8 bases and J dropped 3 bases, with 9 bases sitting between them. The CDR3 has 12 residues. The DNA for the CDR3 is TGTGCCAGCGCAGGGTTAACAGATACGCAGTATTTT. Protein: CASAGLTDTQYF.

This chain uses TRBV10-3 with TRBJ1-2; possible D gene TRBD1, 5 bases. From germline, CDR1 is ENHRY and CDR2 SYGVKD. This CDR3 spans 13 amino acids. V lost 8 bases, J lost 8 bases, and 18 bases lay in between. CDR3 residues: CAIGAGNDEGYTF. The CDR3 DNA is TGTGCCATCGGAGCAGGGAATGATGAAGGCTACACCTTC.

This clonotype was recorded a few times. This chain joins TRBV6-2 or TRBV6-3 and TRBJ2-7; TRBD1 agrees at 9 bases. J gave up 4 bases and V 0 bases, and 10 bases lay outside the gene matches. Per the germline V gene, CDR1 is MNHEY and CDR2 is SVGEGT. This CDR3 contains 17 residues. The CDR3 loop is CASSYSAWGQGGYEQYF. The CDR3, as DNA: TGTGCCAGCAGTTACTCGGCGTGGGGACAGGGCGGATACGAGCAGTACTTC.

In DNA, the CDR3 is TGTGCCAGCAGCCCTAGCTATAATTCACCCCTCCACTTT. This gives the protein CASSPSYNSPLHF. V and J are TRBV7-2 and TRBJ1-6; unclear D gene. The CDR3 totals 13 residues. Trimming removed 5 bases from V and 3 bases from J, with 5 bases in between. CDR1 is SGHTA, CDR2 FQGNSA, per germline.

The rearrangement joins TRBV24-1 to TRBJ2-2, with D hard to call. Germline values: CDR1 KGHDR, CDR2 SFDVKD. V lost 7 bases to trimming and J lost 1 base, with 3 bases between them. The CDR3 runs to 12 residues. The CDR3 DNA reads TGTGCCACCAGAGGGAACACCGGGGAGCTGTTTTTT. This encodes CATRGNTGELFF.

CDR3 DNA: TGCAGCGTTGGGGGGGCTTCCAGCTCCTACGAGCAGTACTTC. It is translated as CSVGGASSSYEQYF. The rearrangement links TRBV29-1 to TRBJ2-7; D might be TRBD1 or TRBD2, each matching 6 bases. CDR1 SQVTM and CDR2 ANQGSEA come from the germline V gene. This CDR3 has 14 amino acids. V dropped 4 bases and J dropped 0 bases, with 13 bases sitting between them.

Concerning this clonotype: This may arise from a read error, as a much more abundant clone is one base away. The rearrangement links TRBV24-1 to TRBJ2-2, with TRBD1 as a possible D gene (6 bases). Germline assignment: CDR1 KGHDR and CDR2 SFDVKD. The CDR3 length is 13 residues. CDR3 loop: CAASTQGAGELFF. As DNA, the CDR3 is TGTGCCGCCAGTACACAGGGTGCCGGGGAGCTGTTTTTT.

This clonotype was detected only a few times. The genes are TRBV2 and TRBJ2-7; no clear D. Trimming removed 6 bases at V and 7 bases at J, with 13 bases between. The CDR3 loop spans 12 amino acids. The germline CDR1 and CDR2 sequences are SNHLY and FYNNEI. The CDR3 reads CASRDQAWEQYF. CDR3 nucleotides: TGTGCCAGCAGGGACCAGGCCTGGGAGCAGTACTTC.

This sequence joins TRBV24-1 and TRBJ1-2; D is ambiguous. Between the trimmed V and J ends, which lost 0 bases and 5 bases, there was a span of 18 bases. The CDR3 is 17 amino acids. The germline V gene has CDR1 KGHDR and CDR2 SFDVKD. CDR3 in amino acids: CATSDLHVLGKLYGYTF. The CDR3 DNA reads TGTGCCACCAGTGATTTGCACGTTCTAGGGAAGTTGTATGGCTACACCTTC.

The sample holds many counts of this clonotype. Here the CDR3 DNA reads TGCGCCAGCAGCCGAGAAACAGAAATAGCCTACGAGCAGTACTTC. It specifies CASSRETEIAYEQYF. The genes are TRBV5-1 and TRBJ2-7; no reliable D call. CDR1 SGHRS and CDR2 YFSETQ come from the germline V gene. The CDR3 covers 15 residues. V was clipped by 4 bases and J by 2 bases, with 16 bases between them.